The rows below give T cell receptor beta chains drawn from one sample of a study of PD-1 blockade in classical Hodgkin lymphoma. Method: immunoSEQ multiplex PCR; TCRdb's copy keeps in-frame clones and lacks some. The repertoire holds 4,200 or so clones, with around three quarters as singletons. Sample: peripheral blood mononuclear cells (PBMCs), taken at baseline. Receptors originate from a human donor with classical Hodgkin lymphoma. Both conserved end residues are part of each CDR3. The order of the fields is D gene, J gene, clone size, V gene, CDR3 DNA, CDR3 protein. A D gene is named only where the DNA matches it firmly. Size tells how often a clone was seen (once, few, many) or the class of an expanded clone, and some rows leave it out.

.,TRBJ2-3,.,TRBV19,TGTGCCAGTAGACAGTCAGGCGATACGCAGTATTTT,CASRQSGDTQYF
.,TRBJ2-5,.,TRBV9,TGTGCCAGCAGCGTAGTAGTTGGTGAGACCCAGTACTTC,CASSVVVGETQYF
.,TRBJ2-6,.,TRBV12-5,TGTGCTAGTGGTGTCGGAATAGGACAAAGTCGGGCCAACGTCCTGACTTTC,CASGVGIGQSRANVLTF
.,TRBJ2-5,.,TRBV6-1,TGTGCCAGCAGTGTCGGGACATACCAAGAGACCCAGTACTTC,CASSVGTYQETQYF
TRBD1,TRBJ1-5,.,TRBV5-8,TGTGCCAGCAGCCCCCCAGGACAGGGTAGGAGCAATCAGCCCCAGCATTTT,CASSPPGQGRSNQPQHF
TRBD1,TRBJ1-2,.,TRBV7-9,TGTGCCAGCAGCTCGACAGGGCATAACTATGGCTACACCTTC,CASSSTGHNYGYTF
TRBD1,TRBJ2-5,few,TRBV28,TGTGCCAGCAGTTTTGTCGAGACAGGGGAGTACGAGACCCAGTACTTC,CASSFVETGEYETQYF
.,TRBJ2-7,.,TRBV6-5,TGTGCCAGCAGTTGGGTGAGCGGACTTACCGAGCAGTACTTC,CASSWVSGLTEQYF
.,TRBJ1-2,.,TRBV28,TGTGCCAGCAGCATCGACAGTGGCTATGGCTACACCTTC,CASSIDSGYGYTF
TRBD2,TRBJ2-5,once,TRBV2,TGTGCCAGCAGTGGACTGACTAGCGGGCGAGAGACCCAGTACTTC,CASSGLTSGRETQYF
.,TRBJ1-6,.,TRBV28,TGTGCCAGCAGTTTATTCTTGGACGGGTTCAGCTCCTATAATTCACCCCTCCACTTT,CASSLFLDGFSSYNSPLHF
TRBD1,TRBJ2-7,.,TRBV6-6,TGTGCCAGCAGTACCGGGACAGGGCTCTCCGAGCAGTACTTC,CASSTGTGLSEQYF
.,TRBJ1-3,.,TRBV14,TGTGCCAGCAGCCAATTTTCTCGATTCCTATCCTCTGGAAACACCATATATTTT,CASSQFSRFLSSGNTIYF
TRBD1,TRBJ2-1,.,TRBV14,TGTGCCAGCAGCCAATTCCGGGACAGTATGGGTGAGCAGTTCTTC,CASSQFRDSMGEQFF
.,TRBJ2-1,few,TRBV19,TGTGCCAGTAGCCCCTCCACCATAGCTCCATACAATGAGCAGTTCTTC,CASSPSTIAPYNEQFF
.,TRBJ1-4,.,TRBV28,TGTGCCACTTCAAAGGGGGTGGGGCGGAATCTTTTT,CATSKGVGRNLF
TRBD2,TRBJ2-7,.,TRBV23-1,TGCGCCAGCAGTCACCGGGAGGCGGGCTACGAGCAGTACTTC,CASSHREAGYEQYF
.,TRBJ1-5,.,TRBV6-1,TGTGCCAGCAGTGAAGCAGACAGTACTTTAGCGGGAAATCAGCCCCAGCATTTT,CASSEADSTLAGNQPQHF
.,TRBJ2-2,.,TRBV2,TGTGCCAGCAGAGGGGATAGCACCGGGGAGCTGTTTTTT,CASRGDSTGELFF
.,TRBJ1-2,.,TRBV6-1,TGTGCCAGCACCGAAAGGAAGAACTATGGCTACACCTTC,CASTERKNYGYTF
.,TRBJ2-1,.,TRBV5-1,TGCGCCAGCAGCTTGGCCTTAACCCAAGGGGAGCAGTTCTTC,CASSLALTQGEQFF
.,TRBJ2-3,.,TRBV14,TGTGCCAGCAGCCAAGGACAGGCCTCTTCTAGCACAGATACGCAGTATTTT,CASSQGQASSSTDTQYF
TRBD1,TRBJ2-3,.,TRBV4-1,TGCGCCAGCAGCCAGACAGGGGGAACGCAGTATTTT,CASSQTGGTQYF
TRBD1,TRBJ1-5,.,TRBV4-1,TGCGCCAGCAGCCAAGAGGGGGGGGGACAGGAGGGTCCCCAGCATTTT,CASSQEGGGQEGPQHF
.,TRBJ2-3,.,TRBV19,TGTGCCAGTAGTCCGCGAACAGATACGCAGTATTTT,CASSPRTDTQYF
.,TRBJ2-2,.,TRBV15,TGTGCCACCAGCAGAGCGGGGCCCGGGGAGCTGTTTTTT,CATSRAGPGELFF
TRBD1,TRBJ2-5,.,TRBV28,TGTGCCAGCAGTCATGGACAGGGCCTAGAGACCCAGTACTTC,CASSHGQGLETQYF
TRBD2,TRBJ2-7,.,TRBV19,TGTGCCAGTGCGCTCCGGGGGGAACGATACGAGCAGTACTTC,CASALRGERYEQYF
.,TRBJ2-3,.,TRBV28,TGTGCCAGCAGTCTGCGACAGGCTTGGGGCACAGATACGCAGTATTTT,CASSLRQAWGTDTQYF
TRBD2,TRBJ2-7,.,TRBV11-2,TGTGCCAGCAGCTTAGCCAGCGGGGCCCCCTTAACCTACGAGCAGTACTTC,CASSLASGAPLTYEQYF
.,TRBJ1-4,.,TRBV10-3,TGTGCCATCAGTACCACCGTGGTAACCCCCGGACATGAAAAACTGTTTTTT,CAISTTVVTPGHEKLFF
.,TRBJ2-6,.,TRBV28,TGTGCCAGCAGATTCATGGTGGAAAGGGTGGGCTGGGCTCCTGGGGCCAACGTCCTGACTTTC,CASRFMVERVGWAPGANVLTF
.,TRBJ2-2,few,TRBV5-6,TGTGCCAGCAGCTTGGACAGGGACAACACCGGGGAGCTGTTTTTT,CASSLDRDNTGELFF
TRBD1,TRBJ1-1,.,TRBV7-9,TGTGCCAGCAGCGAAGGACAGGCCCCGAACACTGAAGCTTTCTTT,CASSEGQAPNTEAFF
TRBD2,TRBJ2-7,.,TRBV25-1,TGTGCCAGCAGTGAATCAGCAGCGGGAACCTACGAGCAGTACTTC,CASSESAAGTYEQYF
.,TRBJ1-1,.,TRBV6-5,TGTGCCAGCAGGCGCCGGACGGTGAACACTGAAGCTTTCTTT,CASRRRTVNTEAFF
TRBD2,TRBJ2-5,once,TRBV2,TGTGCCAGCAGTTCCAGCGGGAGCCAAGAGACCCAGTACTTC,CASSSSGSQETQYF
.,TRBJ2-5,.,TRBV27,TGTGCCAGCAGCAGGGTGGTCCAAGAGACCCAGTACTTC,CASSRVVQETQYF
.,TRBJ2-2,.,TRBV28,TGTGCCAGCAGTTTCATCGACAGAATGGTTGACGGGGAGCTGTTTTTT,CASSFIDRMVDGELFF
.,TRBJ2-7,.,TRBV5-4,TGTGCCAGCAGTCTGGACAGAACGACCTACGAGCAGTACTTC,CASSLDRTTYEQYF
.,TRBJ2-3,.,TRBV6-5,TGTGCCAGCAGTTACCAGGGAGTTAATACGCAGTATTTT,CASSYQGVNTQYF
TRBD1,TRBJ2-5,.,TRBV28,TGTGCCAGCAGTCTTACGACAGGGGGTTTAGAGACCCAGTACTTC,CASSLTTGGLETQYF
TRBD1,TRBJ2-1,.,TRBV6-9,TGTGCCAGCAGATCAGGGGGCGCCCACAATGAGCAGTTCTTC,CASRSGGAHNEQFF
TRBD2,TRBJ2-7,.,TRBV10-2,TGCGCCAGCACCGGGACTAGCGGGGGCTACGAGCAGTACTTC,CASTGTSGGYEQYF
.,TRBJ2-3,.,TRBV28,TGTGCCAGCAGTTTATTGGGGAAAGGATCGAGCACAGATACGCAGTATTTT,CASSLLGKGSSTDTQYF
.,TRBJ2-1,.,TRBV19,TGTGCCAGCAGTATTAAGGAGGGCCCCAATGAGCAGTTCTTC,CASSIKEGPNEQFF
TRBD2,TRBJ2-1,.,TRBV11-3,TGTGCCAGCAGCGGGGGGGCTAGCGGGGTAGGTGAGCAGTTCTTC,CASSGGASGVGEQFF
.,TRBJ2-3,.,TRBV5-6,TGTGCCAGCAGCTCCTTGCAAGGGTTTAATACGCAGTATTTT,CASSSLQGFNTQYF
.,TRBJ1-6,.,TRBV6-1,TGTGCCAGCACCCCCGGGGGAGGTGGCAATTCACCCCTCCACTTT,CASTPGGGGNSPLHF
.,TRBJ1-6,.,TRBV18,TGTGCCAGCTCACCGAGCGGGAATAATTCACCCCTCCACTTT,CASSPSGNNSPLHF
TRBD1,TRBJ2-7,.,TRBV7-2,TGTGCCAGCAGCTTTAACAGGGGGTACGAGCAGTACTTC,CASSFNRGYEQYF
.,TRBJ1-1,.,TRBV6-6,TGTGCCAGCAGGACCAATAAGGCCGCGAACACTGAAGCTTTCTTT,CASRTNKAANTEAFF